The sequence of this T cell receptor beta chain was determined in a study of glioma-infiltrating T cells (dated by TCRdb to the mid-2010s). For context, the study as a whole: The study sequenced TCR alpha- and beta-chain repertoires from glioma tissue, from non-neoplastic brain tissue and from matched peripheral blood mononuclear cells. Each tissue-infiltrating repertoire was compared with the same patient's peripheral blood repertoire to measure divergence between tissue and blood T-cell populations. The paired cohort was made up of three low-grade glioma patients, about 8 primary glioblastoma patients and three non-glioma patients who contributed non-neoplastic brain tissue.

TCR alpha and beta CDR3 regions were amplified with the iRepertoire nested amplicon-rescue multiplex PCR (arm-PCR) platform from RNA. One-step reverse transcription and amplification used about 95-400 ng of tissue mRNA or PBMC total RNA as input. After bead purification, a secondary multiplex PCR added Illumina adapters, and libraries were gel-purified between 200 and 400 bp. The libraries contained internal 6-nucleotide barcodes that were used for demultiplexing. Libraries were sequenced on an Illumina MiSeq with 2x220 or 2x250 nucleotide paired-end reads. Under the source paper's analysis protocol: Paired reads were merged using FLASH 1.2.11 and aligned with BWA-MEM to the GRCh37 human genome, and TRA and TRB reads were then extracted. For V and J assignment, an IMGT-derived reference of cassette sequences and CDR3 motifs that included pseudogenes was used. Reads were translated in three frames, and productive CDR3s were defined by a C…FGXG motif without stop codons. Unique combinations of V-J cassette pair and CDR3 amino acid sequence were defined as clonotypes. Hamming distance filtering was applied to reads, with thresholds set by the sequence error rate of each sample in mapped regions. TCRdb itself trimmed the public reads at Q25 with fastp, ran MiXCR and retained productive beta chains. All rows with the same CDR3 protein become a single entry with the most common DNA and genes. The V and J calls and clone size are TCRdb's, not the authors'. This sample has 90,000 to 100,000 distinct CDR3 sequences in its table, and roughly 40% of those were observed once. 35% to 45% of the sample goes to the ten largest clones.

V is shortened by 5 bases, J by 1 base, and the region joining them spans 12 bases. CDR1 and CDR2, looked up from the germline V gene (reference sequence), are LNHDA and SQIVND. The CDR3, from cysteine to phenylalanine, totals 15 residues. The retained sequence is limited to the CDR3, 45 bases, with the frame set at the first base. General conclusions and limits of the study: The group comparisons were based on small numbers of patients: three non-neoplastic, three low-grade glioma and several glioblastoma patients. Tissue and blood shared very few CDR3 sequences, a result attributed to high CDR3 diversity and limited sampling. VJ-independent divergence between tissue and blood was found to be below expectation in non-neoplastic patients but above expectation in all gliomas, particularly low-grade gliomas.

This clonotype was counted ten times or more. Its antigen specificity is not known. Within one base of it there is no much larger clone, and no base qualities were kept. This TCR came from a human donor with low-grade glioma or glioblastoma, undergoing nonglioma brain surgery, or in good health (not recorded which). Recombination joined TRBV19 with TRBJ2-1; TRBD1 is a possible D gene, resting on 6 matching bases. The sample taken for sequencing was glioma tissue, nonneoplastic brain tissue, or PBMCs (not recorded which). The sequenced DNA: TGTGCCAGTAGTCCAGACAGGTTTTCCTACAATGAGCAGTTCTTC. The encoded protein is CASSPDRFSYNEQFF.